One sample yielded the 21 T cell receptor beta chains listed below, sequenced in a study of cytomegalovirus exposure and HLA in healthy donors. With 60 Vbeta and 13 Jbeta primers, the PCR was carried out. Measured with immunoSEQ multiplex PCR; TCRdb has only the in-frame clones, and not every one. The table records roughly 100,000 clones, 75% of them present only once. Sequencing was performed on PBMCs. The receptors originated from a man aged 35-49 years in good health and CMV-seronegative.

Only a few counts were recorded for this clone. CDR3 region: CASSEIRAHSYEQYF. The CDR3 bases are TGTGCCAGCAGCGAAATCAGGGCCCATTCCTACGAGCAGTACTTC. The gene calls are TRBV7-9 and TRBJ2-7, with TRBD1 as a possible D gene (5 bases). Germline V lookup: CDR1 SEHNR, CDR2 FQNEAQ (reference sequence). This CDR3 comprises 15 residues. V was shortened by 5 bases and J by 1 base, with 15 bases between the two germline ends.

This clone was seen a single time. The chain is built from TRBV5-6 and TRBJ1-6; 9 bases are a match to TRBD1. The CDR3 is 16 residues long. After removal of 0 bases from V and 7 bases from J, the junction contained 5 bases not matched to a gene. Germline V gene data show CDR1 as SGHDT and CDR2 as YYEEEE. The CDR3 nucleotides are TGTGCCAGCAGCTTGGAGCCGGGACAGGGAAATTCACCCCTCCACTTT. Its protein is CASSLEPGQGNSPLHF.

V and J are TRBV5-4 and TRBJ1-2; 7 nucleotides agree with TRBD1. V gave up 4 bases and J gave up 2 bases; unmatched junction bases: 8. The germline gives CDR1 SGHNT, CDR2 YYREEE (reference sequence). The CDR3 contains 15 residues. Here the CDR3 DNA reads TGTGCCAGCAGCGACAGGGTGGGATTAAACTATGGCTACACCTTC. This codes for CASSDRVGLNYGYTF.

This rearrangement joins TRBV7-9 to TRBJ1-4; weak D call: TRBD1 (5 bases). V was clipped by 5 bases and J by 5 bases, with 15 bases between them. The CDR3 is 15 amino acids. CDR1 is SEHNR, CDR2 FQNEAQ, per germline (reference sequence). The DNA of the CDR3 is TGTGCCAGCAGCCCGAATTGGGGGGGGAATGAAAAACTGTTTTTT. Protein product: CASSPNWGGNEKLFF. Full variable domain (rest looked up from reference TRBV7-9 and TRBJ1-4): DTGVSQNPRHKITKRGQNVTFRCDPISEHNRLYWYRQTLGQGPEFLTYFQNEAQLEKSRLLSDRFSAERPKGSFSTLEIQRTEQGDSAMYLCASSPNWGGNEKLFFGSGTQLSVL.

V and J are TRBV29-1 and TRBJ1-2; possibly TRBD1 for D (5 bases). CDR3 length equals 15 residues. V was trimmed by 4 bases and J by 5 bases, leaving 20 bases between them. Germline V gene data show CDR1 as SQVTM and CDR2 as ANQGSEA. The CDR3 region has the DNA TGCAGCGTTGGGGGAGGGACCGAGACTTGGTATGGCTACACCTTC. Amino acids: CSVGGGTETWYGYTF.

This sequence joins TRBV2 and TRBJ2-3; D is unresolved. Germline CDR1 SNHLY, CDR2 FYNNEI. There are 11 residues in the CDR3. Trimming pared 7 bases from V and 8 bases from J, leaving 10 bases between. The CDR3: CASMKAGTQYF. The CDR3 nucleotides read TGTGCCAGCATGAAGGCAGGTACGCAGTATTTT.

The V call is TRBV15, the J call TRBJ1-2; possibly TRBD1 for D (5 bases). CDR3 length: 17 residues. Trimming left V 0 bases short and J 0 bases short, with 14 bases between. The V gene's germline CDR1 is LNHNV and CDR2 YYDKDF (reference sequence). The chain's CDR3 is CATSRDEGPDTNYGYTF. The CDR3 region has the DNA TGTGCCACCAGCAGAGATGAAGGGCCGGACACTAACTATGGCTACACCTTC.

The chain uses TRBV7-2 and TRBJ1-1; perhaps TRBD1 as D (5 bases). V shed 4 bases and J shed 0 bases, with 9 bases lying between them. Germline V CDR1 and CDR2: SGHTA, FQGNSA. There are 14 residues in the CDR3. CDR3 loop: CASSSAGLNTEAFF. CDR3 in DNA: TGTGCCAGCAGCTCGGCAGGGTTGAACACTGAAGCTTTCTTT. The whole variable domain, filled in from reference TRBV7-2 and TRBJ1-1, reads GAGVSQSPSNKVTEKGKDVELRCDPISGHTALYWYRQSLGQGLEFLIYFQGNSAPDKSGLPSDRFSAERTGGSVSTLTIQRTQQEDSAVYLCASSSAGLNTEAFFGQGTRLTVV.

The rearrangement uses TRBV5-4 and TRBJ2-3; possibly TRBD2 for D (7 bases). The germline CDR1 and CDR2 sequences are SGHNT and YYREEE (reference sequence). Trimming stripped 6 bases from V and 1 base from J, with 21 bases between. The CDR3 has 17 amino acids. The CDR3 sequence: CASTGAGWGLRTDTQYF. The CDR3 DNA reads TGTGCCAGCACGGGAGCGGGGTGGGGGCTACGCACAGATACGCAGTATTTT.

The gene calls are TRBV5-1 and TRBJ1-5, with 7 bases aligning to TRBD1. The CDR3 has 15 amino acids. The germline V gene has CDR1 SGHRS and CDR2 YFSETQ. The V and J ends lost 1 base and 1 base, in that order; junction bases with no gene match: 2. CDR3 DNA: TGCGCCAGCAGCTTGTGGGACAGCAGCAATCAGCCCCAGCATTTT. Translation gives CASSLWDSSNQPQHF.

The V and J genes are TRBV7-3 and TRBJ1-1; D uncertain. CDR3 length: 13 amino acids. Trimming took off 5 bases at V and 0 bases at J, with 7 bases between the two ends. Germline loops: CDR1 SGHTA, CDR2 FQGTGA. CDR3 sequence (DNA): TGTGCCAGCAGCCCCGGTTTGAACACTGAAGCTTTCTTT. Encoded protein: CASSPGLNTEAFF.

This clone was observed a handful of times. The chain couples TRBV6-1 to TRBJ2-7; D unresolved. Trimming took 0 bases from V and 2 from J, leaving 8 bases between them. The CDR3 length is 14 residues. From germline, CDR1 is MNHNS and CDR2 SASEGT. CDR3 sequence (DNA): TGTGCCAGCAGTGAAGCGCTCCGGGCCTACGAGCAGTACTTC. Translating gives CASSEALRAYEQYF.

Worth noting for this clone: The sample holds other DNA sequences that translate to the same CDR3. J is TRBJ1-5 and V is TRBV7-2, with 8 bases that match TRBD1. V shed 1 base and J 4 bases; nucleotides not matched to a gene: 0. CDR1 is SGHTA and CDR2 is FQGNSA in the germline V gene. This CDR3 comprises 14 residues. For the CDR3, the DNA is TGTGCCAGCAGCTTAGGGACAGGGAATCAGCCCCAGCATTTT. Amino acid sequence: CASSLGTGNQPQHF.

This clone was counted only a few times. The chain joins TRBV4-1 to TRBJ1-2, with 8 bases lining up with TRBD1. V was pared by 3 bases and J by 4 bases, with 4 bases of the junction left unmatched. CDR3 length: 14 residues. Germline V gene data show CDR1 as MGHRA and CDR2 as YSYEKL. Here the CDR3 reads CASSQTDRGYGYTF. DNA of the CDR3: TGCGCCAGCAGCCAGACTGACAGGGGCTATGGCTACACCTTC.

The chain combines TRBV18 with TRBJ2-1; 7 bases line up with TRBD1. J lost 7 bases, V lost 5 bases, and 11 bases had no gene match. The CDR3 spans 15 residues. CDR1 and CDR2 from the germline V gene are KGHSH and LQKENI. The CDR3 reads CASSTRRDSSNEQFF. CDR3 bases: TGTGCCAGCTCAACTAGAAGGGACAGCTCTAATGAGCAGTTCTTC.

The chain uses TRBV4-1 and TRBJ1-1, with D perhaps matching TRBD1 (6 bases). The CDR3 has 14 residues. The ends were cut back, 3 bases at V and 6 bases at J, with 14 bases in the middle. The germline CDR1 and CDR2 sequences are MGHRA and YSYEKL. CDR3 in amino acids: CASSHSQGVPEAFF. In DNA form, the CDR3 reads TGCGCCAGCAGCCATTCACAGGGAGTGCCTGAAGCTTTCTTT.

This clone showed up just a few times. V usage is TRBV28 and J usage is TRBJ1-1; D possibly corresponds to TRBD1 (6 bases). The germline gives CDR1 MDHEN, CDR2 SYDVKM. This CDR3 is 11 amino acids long. Trimming took off 3 bases at V and 10 bases at J, with 9 bases between the two ends. The CDR3 sequence is CASSLRGRAFF. In DNA, the CDR3 is TGTGCCAGCAGTTTGCGGGGGCGAGCTTTCTTT.

This clone was seen just once. This chain uses TRBV30 with TRBJ1-2; D possibly corresponds to TRBD1 (5 bases). The CDR3 consists of 13 residues. Per germline, CDR1 GTSNPN and CDR2 SVGIG (reference sequence). CDR3 nucleotide sequence: TGTGCTGGAGGGGAGGGAGGGCTCTATGGCTACACCTTC. It encodes CAGGEGGLYGYTF.

The chain is built from TRBV19 and TRBJ2-1; D might be TRBD1 (5 bases). V was trimmed by 7 bases and J by 5 bases, leaving 12 bases between them. The CDR3 consists of 13 residues. Germline assignment: CDR1 LNHDA and CDR2 SQIVND (reference sequence). The CDR3 DNA is TGTGCCAGTATCACAGGTCTCGACAATGAGCAGTTCTTC. Protein: CASITGLDNEQFF.

V gene TRBV25-1 combines with J gene TRBJ2-6; TRBD2 matches at 7 bases. CDR1 and CDR2 from the germline V gene are MGHDK and SYGVNS. The CDR3 consists of 16 residues. Losses at the gene ends were 4 bases for V and 0 bases for J; bases not matched to a gene: 3. The CDR3: CASSATSNSGANVLTF. CDR3 in DNA: TGTGCCAGCAGTGCGACTAGCAACTCTGGGGCCAACGTCCTGACTTTC.

This chain joins TRBV11-2 and TRBJ2-3; TRBD2 aligns across 7 bases. This CDR3 is 17 amino acids long. Germline loops: CDR1 SGHAT, CDR2 FQNNGV. The J segment lost 2 bases and the V segment lost 0 bases, leaving 8 bases of the junction unmatched. CDR3: CASSLDMERDYTDTQYF. CDR3 sequence (DNA): TGTGCCAGCAGCTTAGATATGGAGCGGGATTACACAGATACGCAGTATTTT.